This TCR beta chain was recovered during a study of T cell repertoires in cytomegalovirus infection. Study results and caveats: HLA-C-restricted TCR beta clonotypes specific for CMV led the ex vivo response.

MiXCR, applied by TCRdb to the reads, yields one record per CDR3 protein. This table has tens of thousands of distinct CDR3 sequences, over 15% appearing once. For this clonotype: What it recognizes is unknown.

V lost 5 bases and J 4 bases, leaving 8 bases between the germline ends. The CDR3 extends over 11 amino acids. Germline CDR1 SQVTM, CDR2 ANQGSEA. The sequencing used CD8+ T cells from cultured PBMCs, collected from culture after CMV antigen stimulation. This TCR was sampled from a human donor in good health (CMV status not recorded). Some clones in this sample may be carry-over from other donors' samples. The V and J genes are TRBV29-1 and TRBJ1-2, with D uncertain. CDR3 residues: CSVHSSYGYTF. The CDR3 DNA sequence: TGCAGCGTTCACAGCTCCTATGGCTACACCTTC. Full variable domain (remainder filled in from reference TRBV29-1 and TRBJ1-2): SAVISQKPSRDICQRGTSLTIQCQVDSQVTMMFWYRQQPGQSLTLIATANQGSEATYESGFVIDKFPISRPNLTFSTLTVSNMSPEDSSIYLCSVHSSYGYTFGSGTRLTVV.